Below, 10 T cell receptor beta chains from the same sample are listed, as sequenced in a study of blood T cell repertoires in COVID-19. The protocol was immunoSEQ multiplex PCR, while the TCRdb copy is restricted to in-frame clones and leaves out a portion. The table has around 130,000 clones, 80% to 90% seen once. Sequencing was carried out using peripheral blood. The source is a man in his 70s with active or convalescent COVID-19.

This chain joins TRBV30 and TRBJ1-2; D remains ambiguous. The CDR3 is made up of 14 amino acids. Per the germline V gene, CDR1 is GTSNPN and CDR2 is SVGIG (reference sequence). Trimming pared 0 bases from V and 0 bases from J, leaving 8 bases between. The chain's CDR3 is CAWSVGIANYGYTF. The CDR3 DNA reads TGTGCCTGGAGTGTCGGTATTGCTAACTATGGCTACACCTTC.

The J gene is TRBJ2-1, the V gene TRBV19; TRBD2 agrees at 10 bases. CDR1 is LNHDA and CDR2 is SQIVND in the germline V gene (reference sequence). V lost 3 bases to trimming and J lost 5 bases; unmatched junction nucleotides: 13. The CDR3 is made up of 18 amino acids. CDR3 sequence: CASSIGVVAGGPNNEQFF. In DNA form, the CDR3 reads TGTGCCAGTAGTATTGGGGTGGTAGCGGGAGGACCAAACAATGAGCAGTTCTTC. The complete variable domain, with remaining parts taken from reference TRBV19 and TRBJ2-1, reads DGGITQSPKYLFRKEGQNVTLSCEQNLNHDAMYWYRQDPGQGLRLIYYSQIVNDFQKGDIAEGYSVSREKKESFPLTVTSAQKNPTAFYLCASSIGVVAGGPNNEQFFGPGTRLTVL.

The CDR3 is CASNRRGGEQYF. The CDR3 coding sequence is TGTGCCAGTAACCGTCGAGGGGGAGAGCAGTACTTC. J is TRBJ2-7 and V is TRBV19; D perhaps matches TRBD1 (6 bases). The germline V gene encodes CDR1 LNHDA and CDR2 SQIVND (reference sequence). V lost 7 bases to trimming and J lost 7 bases, with 14 bases between them. The CDR3 length is 12 residues.

The chain joins TRBV27 to TRBJ1-1, with D possibly matching TRBD1 (6 bases). Germline V gene sequence: CDR1 MNHEY, CDR2 SMNVEV (reference sequence). V shed 5 bases and J shed 1 base, with 8 bases lying between them. There are 13 residues in the CDR3. This CDR3 reads CASSDRQNTEAFF. The CDR3 nucleotides read TGTGCCAGCAGTGACAGGCAGAACACTGAAGCTTTCTTT.

The chain joins TRBV27 to TRBJ2-5, with a possible D match to TRBD1 (6 bases). The CDR3 totals 14 residues. Per the germline V gene, CDR1 is MNHEY and CDR2 is SMNVEV (reference sequence). V gave up 3 bases and J gave up 7 bases, with 15 bases separating them. Written as DNA, the CDR3 is TGTGCCAGCAGTTTTGTCCGGACAGCGGCGACCCAGTACTTC. Its translation: CASSFVRTAATQYF.

In its sample, this clone was seen once. The chain carries TRBV5-5 and TRBJ2-7; the D gene is possibly TRBD2 (5 bases). Germline V lookup: CDR1 SGHKS, CDR2 YYEKEE (reference sequence). This CDR3 is 14 amino acids long. V was trimmed by 2 bases and J by 2 bases, leaving 11 bases between them. CDR3 region: CASSFSSDPYEQYF. DNA of the CDR3: TGTGCCAGCAGCTTTAGTAGCGACCCCTACGAGCAGTACTTC.

The rearrangement links TRBV24-1 to TRBJ2-3; 7 bases match TRBD1. The CDR3 runs 16 residues. Germline V gene data show CDR1 as KGHDR and CDR2 as SFDVKD. With V trimmed by 5 bases and J by 4 bases, 11 bases remained unmatched. The CDR3 reads CATSGRRDSPADTQYF. The CDR3 DNA reads TGTGCCACCAGTGGTCGACGGGACAGCCCGGCAGATACGCAGTATTTT.

The rearrangement links TRBV11-2 to TRBJ1-2; TRBD1 is a possible D gene (5 bases). Germline assignment: CDR1 SGHAT and CDR2 FQNNGV. Trimming removed 0 bases at V and 4 bases at J, with 12 bases between. The CDR3 spans 15 residues. Here the CDR3 reads CASSLELGGAYGYTF. The CDR3 DNA reads TGTGCCAGCAGCTTAGAGCTCGGGGGTGCCTATGGCTACACCTTC.

This sequence joins TRBV19 and TRBJ2-5; TRBD2 might be the D (7 bases). Germline loops: CDR1 LNHDA, CDR2 SQIVND (reference sequence). The CDR3 has 13 amino acids. Between the trimmed V and J ends, which lost 8 bases and 7 bases, there was a span of 17 bases. This CDR3 reads CASGPGLGGTQYF. The CDR3 DNA sequence: TGTGCCAGTGGCCCTGGACTAGGGGGGACCCAGTACTTC.

The CDR3, as DNA: TGTGCCACCAGTGACGACAGCAACTCGCTCCACTTT. Translated, it gives CATSDDSNSLHF. This rearrangement joins TRBV24-1 to TRBJ1-6; a weak D match, TRBD1 (5 bases). V lost 4 bases and J 16 bases, leaving 13 bases between the germline ends. Germline V gives CDR1 KGHDR, CDR2 SFDVKD. There are 12 residues in the CDR3.